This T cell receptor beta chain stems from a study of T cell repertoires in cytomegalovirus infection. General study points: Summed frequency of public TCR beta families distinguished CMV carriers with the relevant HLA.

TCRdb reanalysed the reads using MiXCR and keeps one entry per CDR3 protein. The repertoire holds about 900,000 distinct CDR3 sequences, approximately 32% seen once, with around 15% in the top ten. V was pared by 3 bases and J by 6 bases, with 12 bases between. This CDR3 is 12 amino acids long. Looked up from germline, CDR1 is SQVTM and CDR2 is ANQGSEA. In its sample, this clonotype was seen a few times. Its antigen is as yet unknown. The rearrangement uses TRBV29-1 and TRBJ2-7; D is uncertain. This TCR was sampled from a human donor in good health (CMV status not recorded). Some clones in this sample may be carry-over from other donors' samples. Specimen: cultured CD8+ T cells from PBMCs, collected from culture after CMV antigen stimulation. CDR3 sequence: CSVESGQLEQYF. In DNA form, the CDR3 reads TGCAGCGTTGAGAGTGGGCAGCTCGAGCAGTACTTC.